This entry features one T cell receptor (beta chain) sequence. Its antigen remains unidentified. No much larger clonotype is one base removed from it; base qualities were not supplied. Libraries were built with the immunoSEQ multiplex PCR assay. A mixture of 60 forward primers for TCR Vbeta segments and 13 reverse primers for TCR Jbeta segments was used in the multiplex PCR. The CDR3 region of rearranged TCR beta genes was amplified from genomic DNA with a multiplex PCR assay. The Illumina HiSeq System was used to sequence the amplified TCR beta libraries as 87-base-pair reads. The authors' analysis ran thus. A later analysis counted about 76 million unique TCR beta chains across the 600 to 850 repertoires, and around 9.9 million of these chains were shared by at least two donors. Raw reads were error-corrected and collapsed into unique sequences by a nearest-neighbor algorithm in which closely related sequences were merged to remove PCR and sequencing errors. Alignment of CDR3 sequences to IMGT reference sequences was used to assign V, D and J gene segments. For a sequence to be retained, at least a six-nucleotide match to both a V gene segment and a J gene segment was required. Rearrangements were called productive when the CDR3 lacked stop codons and stayed in frame with V and J; all others were non-productive. CDR3 was defined according to IMGT convention as the region running from the second conserved V-encoded cysteine to the conserved J-encoded phenylalanine. Sequences without an unambiguous match to a single V gene segment were excluded from the earlier analysis of a few hundred of the donors. An earlier analysis of approximately 590 of the donors called V segments functional above 56.7% productive rearrangements and segregating when the between-donor standard deviation exceeded 5%. A statistical classification framework was built to diagnose cytomegalovirus status from the catalog of TCR beta chain sequences. In a later analysis, V and J genes were assigned by comparing TCR nucleotide sequences against IMGT/GENE-DB human TR gene sequences. Using the TCRdist pipeline, a later analysis assigned CDR3 sequences along with most-parsimonious VDJ recombination scenarios. In a later analysis, every TCR beta chain was defined by the combination of its CDR3 amino acid sequence and its V-gene family, and reads without a unique V-gene family were dropped. As a way to deal with suspected cross-contamination and a sequencing artifact, a later analysis dropped hundreds of nucleotide sequences that were highly shared and had low generation probability. In a later analysis, a clonal expansion index was calculated for each public chain from normalized within-repertoire ranks of inferred template counts. In a later analysis, generation probabilities were computed using a VDJ recombination model fitted to out-of-frame rearrangements, and the results were checked against IGoR. Hypergeometric tests were used in a later analysis to score TCR-TCR, TCR-HLA and TCR-CMV co-occurrence, with a repertoire-size bias correction applied to the TCR pairs. To estimate false discovery rates, a later analysis permuted the HLA or CMV assignments 20 times. In a later analysis, co-occurring TCRs were grouped using DBSCAN, and TCRdist sequence similarity was added for clustering within HLA-allele-positive subsets. Repertoires with fewer than 30,000 or more than 120,000 public chains, plus five repertoires with anomalous nucleotide sharing, were excluded from co-occurrence clustering. The table comes from immuneACCESS by way of TCRdb, which keeps in-frame sequences with V and J called. Part of the clones is missing from these tables; in studies checked, under half for an unresolved V gene and the rest for unknown reasons. Clone size and the V and J calls come from that table; the DNA yielded D and trimming. Counted in this sample were 250,000 to 350,000 clones; around 86% of them appeared once. The ten largest account for 3.5% to 4% of the sample.

In total, approximately 690 healthy bone marrow donors made up the cohort. At the time of sampling, all cohort members were nominally healthy, though unrecorded immune exposures were likely present. The donor tested CMV seropositive, placing the donor among the approximately 310 seropositive members of the cohort. A peripheral blood sample was collected from each donor, and TCR beta sequencing was performed on peripheral blood mononuclear cells. The Qiagen DNeasy Blood Extraction Kit was used to extract genomic DNA from the blood cell samples. The sample belongs to a study of cytomegalovirus exposure and HLA in healthy donors (dated by TCRdb to the late 2010s). With regard to the full study: An earlier analysis of about 560 of the donors reported about 300 Gb of sequence data and 117 million unique TCR beta sequences obtained from 150 million to 200 million T cells. Of the 398 genotyped donors, 75% to 85% were placed in the genetic ancestry cluster associated with self-reported Caucasian donors. High-throughput TCR immunosequencing, statistical association of individual TCRs with disease status, and machine learning were combined to predict cytomegalovirus infection status. Donor age, sex, ethnicity and CMV serostatus were compiled alongside the repertoire data. In an earlier analysis of 500 to 650 of the donors, high-throughput TCR beta sequencing was used to judge whether each TCR beta V gene segment behaved as functional or pseudogenic. The study used immunosequencing to profile the T cell repertoires of about 670 subjects and linked those repertoires to cytomegalovirus serostatus. In a later genetic analysis, genome-wide SNP genotypes for 398 of the 666 donors were used, and that subset was treated as a discovery cohort. Because of strong linkage in the cohort, a handful of DR-DQ haplotypes were treated as single units for association and clustering. Among several hundred genotyped donors of the cohort, an average of approximately 240,000 unique TCR beta nucleotide sequences was sequenced per donor, of which roughly 18% were non-productive. Approximately 310 gigabases of sequencing data and roughly 90 million unique TCR sequences were included in an early release covering 500 to 750 HLA-typed donors. Rather than using new phenotypic data, the later analysis identified candidate immune exposures from TCR beta sequences and from how often those sequences occurred across donors. Every repertoire in the discovery cohort had been generated on one and the same sequencing platform. HLA typing included class I and class II loci at four-digit resolution. In a later analysis, previously published TCR beta repertoires from about 670 donors were re-analyzed and high-resolution HLA genotyping was added so that TCR occurrence patterns could be studied. The study aimed to test whether signatures of past pathogen exposure could be identified by cataloging public T cell receptors. Typing coverage differed by locus: A, B, C, DRB1 and DQB1 were typed in roughly 620-630 donors, DQA1 in 500 to 550, DPA1 in 600 to 610, and DPB1 in about 450. In addition to the first cohort of several hundred subjects, a separate validation cohort of 120 different subjects was used. General conclusions and limits of the study: A further reported finding was that TCR beta sequences accurately predicted the HLA-A and HLA-B alleles for most subjects in the first cohort. CMV serostatus was the only immune exposure information available for the cohort. Across donors, most TCR sequences were observed very rarely, whereas some public TCRs were present in many individuals. A later analysis found that TCR association rates varied across HLA loci, with DRB1 alleles showing the most associated TCRs and HLA-C alleles the fewest. A later analysis associated approximately 17,000 TCR beta sequences with specific HLA alleles at a false discovery rate of 0.05. Because HLA typing was unavailable for some donors at each locus, only the typed subset was used in association tests. The classifier was reported to diagnose cytomegalovirus status with high specificity and sensitivity in both the original cohort and the validation cohort. The earlier analysis of almost 600 of the donors excluded some 16 rarely observed V segments, including chromosome 9 orphons, because counts were too low. In a later analysis, HLA-associated TCR beta chains showed more clonal expansion and lower generation probabilities than non-associated chains that were equally common. In an earlier analysis of over 550 of the donors, most TCR beta V segments were observed in productive rearrangements about 87% or about 30% of the time, broadly matching IMGT annotations. In a later genetic analysis, a missense DCLRE1C variant was associated with V-gene and J-gene trimming of TCR beta chains, and the association was replicated in an independent cohort. Roughly uniform sequencing depth across donors was assumed in presence/absence analyses, although this assumption may not hold. Some IMGT-functional V segments, including TRBV6-2 and TRBV6-3, could not be distinguished by the 87-base-pair reads and were therefore excluded. In a later analysis, several top co-occurrence clusters were reported to appear linked to parvovirus B19, influenza, CMV and Epstein-Barr virus. A later analysis found that most CMV-associated TCR beta chains appeared HLA-restricted, with HLA associations seemingly driven largely by CMV exposure. A few of the identified cytomegalovirus-associated TCR beta chains were confirmed in vitro to be specific for cytomegalovirus antigens. A total of fewer than 200 TCR beta chains were listed by the study as associated with cytomegalovirus. In a later genetic analysis, fewer N-insertions in productive TCRs were reported among donors in an Asian-associated ancestry cluster than the roughly 700-donor mean. A cluster of highly shared sequence variants was judged likely to be a technical artifact of the sequencing pipeline. The cohort was sequenced for TCR beta chains only, and without alpha or paired-chain data the features that could be detected were limited. It was suggested by the authors that the approach could potentially be generalized to other disease states and immunological phenotypes. Correlated functional status among segregating V segments might reflect linkage disequilibrium, but an unknown experimental factor could not be ruled out. When HLA alleles, especially DR and DQ, strongly co-occurred, TCR associations were difficult to assign to individual alleles.

V and J are trimmed by 5 bases and 4 bases, and the gene matches miss 11 bases of the junction. CDR1 and CDR2, looked up from the germline V gene, are SGHDN and FVKESK. The CDR3 numbers 16 residues from cysteine through phenylalanine. Of all the DNA, just the CDR3 is kept, 48 bases in frame from base 1. The sequencing input was PBMCs. Recombination connected TRBV14 to TRBJ1-2; 9 junctional bases match TRBD1. The sequence came from a man aged 40-49 years in good health and CMV-seropositive. The DNA is TGTGCCAGCAGCACCGGGACAGGGACAATTCCCTATGGCTACACCTTC. This encodes CASSTGTGTIPYGYTF.